These 30 T cell receptor beta chains were all obtained from the same sample, sequenced in a study of shared clonotypes between healthy human individuals. The data were produced by immunoSEQ multiplex PCR, yet TCRdb's version contains in-frame clones alone and is incomplete. Here the sample spans under 2,500,000 clones, nearly 97% being singletons. Specimen: naive CD4+ T cells sorted from blood. The subset: CD45RA+ positively selected. The receptors shown here come from a young man in good health.

The chain recombines TRBV7-9 with TRBJ1-2; D gene uncertain. Germline-derived CDR1 and CDR2 are SEHNR and FQNEAQ (reference sequence). V gave up 1 base and J gave up 7 bases, with 7 bases separating them. The CDR3 spans 12 residues. The DNA for the CDR3 is TGTGCCAGCAGCTTAGAAATGGTTGGCTACACCTTC. It encodes CASSLEMVGYTF.

The chain has TRBV5-1 and TRBJ2-3, with 11 bases identical to TRBD2. In germline, CDR1 is SGHRS, CDR2 YFSETQ. The J segment lost 7 bases and the V segment lost 4 bases, leaving 26 bases of the junction unmatched. This CDR3 comprises 21 residues. In nucleotides, the CDR3 is TGCGCCAGCAGCCTGAGAGGGAGAGAGGGACTAGCGGAGGGGAGAGAGAATACGCAGTATTTT. It yields the protein CASSLRGREGLAEGRENTQYF.

This rearrangement joins TRBV5-1 to TRBJ2-3; no definite D call. Germline V gene lookup returns CDR1 SGHRS and CDR2 YFSETQ. The V end lost 0 bases, the J end lost 5 bases, and 7 bases lay between the germline ends. The CDR3 totals 13 residues. The CDR3 reads CASSLDGLDTQYF. CDR3 nucleotides: TGCGCCAGCAGCTTGGACGGGTTAGATACGCAGTATTTT. The full variable domain, in which reference TRBV5-1 and TRBJ2-3 provide the parts outside the CDR3, is KAGVTQTPRYLIKTRGQQVTLSCSPISGHRSVSWYQQTPGQGLQFLFEYFSETQRNKGNFPGRFSGRQFSNSRSEMNVSTLELGDSALYLCASSLDGLDTQYFGPGTRLTVL.

This chain joins TRBV5-6 and TRBJ1-2; TRBD1 agrees at 7 bases. This CDR3 region has 16 residues. V lost 3 bases to trimming and J lost 5 bases; unmatched junction nucleotides: 13. The germline gives CDR1 SGHDT, CDR2 YYEEEE. CDR3 amino acids: CASSSYRDRGPYGYTF. CDR3 DNA sequence: TGTGCCAGCAGCTCCTATCGGGACAGAGGTCCATATGGCTACACCTTC.

The V call is TRBV5-1, the J call TRBJ2-7; the D gene is possibly TRBD2 (5 bases). Trimming took 4 bases from V and 8 from J, leaving 16 bases between them. Germline V gene data show CDR1 as SGHRS and CDR2 as YFSETQ. This CDR3 is built from 13 residues. CDR3 DNA: TGCGCCAGCAGCCCCGAGGGTGGGAATAAGCAGTACTTC. Residues: CASSPEGGNKQYF.

This clone has just one count. This chain links TRBV5-8 with TRBJ1-2; 8 nucleotides match TRBD1. V dropped 5 bases and J dropped 7; count of bases not matched to a gene: 7. The CDR3 totals 13 residues. Germline V gene lookup returns CDR1 SGHTS and CDR2 YDEGEE. CDR3 amino acids: CASRTTGAAGYTF. CDR3 DNA: TGTGCCAGCAGGACGACAGGGGCCGCTGGCTACACCTTC.

This rearrangement joins TRBV28 to TRBJ2-7; 12 positions agree with TRBD1. V shed 7 bases, J shed 6 bases, and the junction held 10 bases outside the gene matches. The CDR3 is 15 residues long. Germline V gene lookup returns CDR1 MDHEN and CDR2 SYDVKM. CDR3: CASTKGGQGAREQYF. DNA of the CDR3: TGTGCCAGCACCAAAGGGGGACAGGGGGCTCGCGAGCAGTACTTC.

The chain uses TRBV6-6 and TRBJ1-3; D unclear. This CDR3 is 16 amino acids long. V gave up 7 bases and J gave up 0 bases, with 16 bases separating them. Germline-derived CDR1 and CDR2 are MNHNY and SVGAGI (reference sequence). The CDR3 nucleotides read TGTGCCAGCACATCGCGACAAAGACGCTCTGGAAACACCATATATTTT. Translated, it gives CASTSRQRRSGNTIYF.

This clone was detected only a few times. The V call is TRBV9, the J call TRBJ2-7, with a tentative D call TRBD1 (6 bases). This CDR3 is 14 amino acids long. Germline lookup yields CDR1 SGDLS and CDR2 YYNGEE. V shed 0 bases and J shed 2 bases, with 9 bases lying between them. CDR3 protein: CASSVGDNPYEQYF. The CDR3 region has the DNA TGTGCCAGCAGCGTAGGGGACAATCCCTACGAGCAGTACTTC. The variable domain in full, with the rest retrieved from reference TRBV9 and TRBJ2-7, is DSGVTQTPKHLITATGQRVTLRCSPRSGDLSVYWYQQSLDQGLQFLIQYYNGEERAKGNILERFSAQQFPDLHSELNLSSLELGDSALYFCASSVGDNPYEQYFGPGTRLTVT.

The CDR3 nucleotides are TGTGCCAGTAGTACAGCTGTACTCTCGACTAACTATGGCTACACCTTC. Protein sequence: CASSTAVLSTNYGYTF. The rearrangement links TRBV19 to TRBJ1-2; D uncertain. CDR1 is LNHDA, CDR2 SQIVND, per germline (reference sequence). This CDR3 spans 16 amino acids. V was pared by 4 bases and J by 0 bases, with 15 bases between.

This clone appeared a single time. The V gene is TRBV7-8, the J gene TRBJ2-1; D may be TRBD2 (6 bases). CDR3 length: 13 amino acids. The germline gives CDR1 SGHVS, CDR2 FQNEAQ. V was pared by 1 base and J by 13 bases, with 14 bases between. The CDR3 region is CASSLVSGRGQFF. DNA of the CDR3: TGTGCCAGCAGCTTAGTAAGTGGGCGGGGACAGTTCTTC.

The J gene is TRBJ2-1, the V gene TRBV30; no firm D call. The CDR3 is 13 residues long. V lost 2 bases, J lost 5 bases, and 10 bases lay in between. Per the germline V gene, CDR1 is GTSNPN and CDR2 is SVGIG (reference sequence). The CDR3 DNA reads TGTGCCTGGAGTTCTGCTTTTAACAATGAGCAGTTCTTC. It is translated as CAWSSAFNNEQFF.

The rearrangement links TRBV6-5 to TRBJ2-7; the D gene is possibly TRBD1 (6 bases). The germline gives CDR1 MNHEY, CDR2 SVGAGI. The CDR3 sequence is 14 residues long. V shed 8 bases and J shed 2 bases, with 16 bases lying between them. The CDR3 region has the DNA TGTGCCAGCTCTAAATTACAGGGCCCCTACGAGCAGTACTTC. Protein sequence: CASSKLQGPYEQYF.

The CDR3 DNA sequence: TGTGCCAGCAGCTTTCCGGGGCGCTACAATGAGCAGTTCTTC. Its protein is CASSFPGRYNEQFF. V gene TRBV7-2 combines with J gene TRBJ2-1; D may correspond to TRBD1 or TRBD2 (5 bases each). Trimming removed 3 bases at V and 3 bases at J, with 9 bases between. Germline values: CDR1 SGHTA, CDR2 FQGNSA. The CDR3 is 14 amino acids. Supplemented by reference TRBV7-2 and TRBJ2-1, the full variable domain reads GAGVSQSPSNKVTEKGKDVELRCDPISGHTALYWYRQSLGQGLEFLIYFQGNSAPDKSGLPSDRFSAERTGGSVSTLTIQRTQQEDSAVYLCASSFPGRYNEQFFGPGTRLTVL.

The chain combines TRBV10-3 with TRBJ1-1, with D uncertain. There are 12 residues in the CDR3. Germline V gives CDR1 ENHRY, CDR2 SYGVKD. The germline V and J ends were trimmed by 2 bases and 4 bases, with 5 bases remaining between them. CDR3 region: CAISETTTEAFF. DNA for the CDR3: TGTGCCATCAGTGAGACTACCACTGAAGCTTTCTTT.

The J gene is TRBJ2-5, the V gene TRBV7-2; tentative D call: TRBD2 (6 bases). CDR3 size: 16 residues. Germline V gives CDR1 SGHTA, CDR2 FQGNSA. V was cut by 4 bases and J by 1 base, with 16 bases left in between. In DNA, the CDR3 is TGTGCCAGCAGCTGGGTAACGGGAGTGGGCCAAGAGACCCAGTACTTC. This codes for CASSWVTGVGQETQYF. Based on the CDR3 plus reference TRBV7-2 and TRBJ2-5, the full variable domain is GAGVSQSPSNKVTEKGKDVELRCDPISGHTALYWYRQSLGQGLEFLIYFQGNSAPDKSGLPSDRFSAERTGGSVSTLTIQRTQQEDSAVYLCASSWVTGVGQETQYFGPGTRLLVL.

This sequence joins TRBV4-1 and TRBJ2-2; 16 nucleotides match TRBD2. Per germline, CDR1 MGHRA and CDR2 YSYEKL. The CDR3 loop spans 22 amino acids. The trim removed 0 bases at V and 4 bases at J, leaving 14 bases unmatched. The CDR3 sequence is CASSQDGRKGLAGGPGTGELFF. CDR3 sequence (DNA): TGCGCCAGCAGCCAAGATGGTCGGAAGGGACTAGCGGGAGGGCCGGGCACCGGGGAGCTGTTTTTT.

This chain joins TRBV6-1 and TRBJ2-1; the D is unclear. V lost 1 base and J 7 bases, leaving 11 bases between the germline ends. CDR3 length: 14 residues. The germline V gene has CDR1 MNHNS and CDR2 SASEGT. CDR3 sequence reads: CASSEGAKRNEQFF. DNA of the CDR3: TGTGCCAGCAGTGAAGGCGCCAAAAGGAATGAGCAGTTCTTC.

This clone was observed once. In the same sample, other DNA sequences code for this CDR3. The chain joins TRBV5-1 to TRBJ1-1; possible D gene TRBD1, 5 bases. The CDR3 has 14 amino acids. The germline V and J ends were trimmed by 4 bases and 5 bases, with 15 bases remaining between them. Germline CDR1 SGHRS, CDR2 YFSETQ. The CDR3 nucleotides read TGCGCCAGCAGCCTAAACCAGGGAGGGACTGAAGCTTTCTTT. It yields the protein CASSLNQGGTEAFF. The variable domain in full, with the rest retrieved from reference TRBV5-1 and TRBJ1-1, is KAGVTQTPRYLIKTRGQQVTLSCSPISGHRSVSWYQQTPGQGLQFLFEYFSETQRNKGNFPGRFSGRQFSNSRSEMNVSTLELGDSALYLCASSLNQGGTEAFFGQGTRLTVV.

This clone was counted once. The J gene is TRBJ2-5, the V gene TRBV5-1; TRBD1 aligns across 10 bases. The germline gives CDR1 SGHRS, CDR2 YFSETQ. Germline trimming cut 3 bases from V and 3 bases from J; bases unmatched to any gene: 5. This CDR3 has 15 residues. The CDR3 nucleotides are TGCGCCAGCAGCTCAACCGGGACAGGGGAAGAGACCCAGTACTTC. It codes for CASSSTGTGEETQYF. Variable domain in full (rest from reference TRBV5-1 and TRBJ2-5): KAGVTQTPRYLIKTRGQQVTLSCSPISGHRSVSWYQQTPGQGLQFLFEYFSETQRNKGNFPGRFSGRQFSNSRSEMNVSTLELGDSALYLCASSSTGTGEETQYFGPGTRLLVL.

The chain is built from TRBV5-5 and TRBJ1-2; D gene uncertain. Between the trimmed V and J ends, which lost 4 bases and 4 bases, there was a span of 14 bases. Germline CDR1 reads SGHKS; CDR2 reads YYEKEE (reference sequence). This CDR3 has 14 amino acids. CDR3 coding DNA: TGTGCCAGCAGCCCCGGGCAGGTTGGCTATGGCTACACCTTC. It codes for CASSPGQVGYGYTF.

The V gene is TRBV6-5, the J gene TRBJ2-1; D gene uncertain. Germline assignment: CDR1 MNHEY and CDR2 SVGAGI. V lost 6 bases and J 6 bases, leaving 9 bases between the germline ends. CDR3 size: 12 residues. CDR3 bases: TGTGCCAGCAGGCGGACCATCAATGAGCAGTTCTTC. Protein: CASRRTINEQFF.

This clone showed up just once. This chain uses TRBV10-3 with TRBJ2-5; TRBD2 matches 10 bases. Germline V gene lookup returns CDR1 ENHRY and CDR2 SYGVKD. The CDR3 length is 16 residues. V dropped 4 bases and J dropped 2; count of bases not matched to a gene: 7. The DNA for the CDR3 is TGTGCCATCAGTGCGGGGCTAGCGGGGGCACAAGAGACCCAGTACTTC. The encoded protein is CAISAGLAGAQETQYF.

This chain connects TRBV19 to TRBJ2-6; a weak D match, TRBD1 (5 bases). Trimming pared 5 bases from V and 0 bases from J, leaving 14 bases between. Per germline, CDR1 LNHDA and CDR2 SQIVND (reference sequence). This CDR3 contains 17 residues. The CDR3 DNA reads TGTGCCAGTAGTGTCGGTAGGGGTTACTCTGGGGCCAACGTCCTGACTTTC. It specifies CASSVGRGYSGANVLTF.

The chain recombines TRBV6-6 with TRBJ1-5, with 8 positions matching TRBD1. Trimming took 4 bases from V and 0 from J; bases not matched to a gene: 2. Looked up from germline, CDR1 is MNHNY and CDR2 is SVGAGI (reference sequence). This CDR3 is 15 amino acids long. The CDR3 nucleotides are TGTGCCAGCAGTTGGACAGGGAATAGCAATCAGCCCCAGCATTTT. Translation gives CASSWTGNSNQPQHF.

This chain joins TRBV30 and TRBJ1-1; D ambiguous. Between the trimmed V and J ends, which lost 0 bases and 1 base, there was a span of 12 bases. Germline V CDR1 and CDR2: GTSNPN, SVGIG (reference sequence). The CDR3 has 15 residues. CDR3 region: CAWSVGIERNTEAFF. The CDR3 nucleotides read TGTGCCTGGAGTGTGGGGATAGAAAGGAACACTGAAGCTTTCTTT. The full variable domain, rest sourced from reference TRBV30 and TRBJ1-1, is SQTIHQWPATLVQPVGSPLSLECTVEGTSNPNLYWYRQAAGRGLQLLFYSVGIGQISSEVPQNLSASRPQDRQFILSSKKLLLSDSGFYLCAWSVGIERNTEAFFGQGTRLTVV.

This chain connects TRBV19 to TRBJ1-6; TRBD1 might be the D (6 bases). This CDR3 contains 15 residues. Germline CDR1 LNHDA, CDR2 SQIVND (reference sequence). The ends were cut back, 3 bases at V and 7 bases at J, with 13 bases in the middle. CDR3 bases: TGTGCCAGTAGTATCGAAGGGAGGGGGAATTCACCCCTCCACTTT. It translates to CASSIEGRGNSPLHF. Variable domain in full (rest from reference TRBV19 and TRBJ1-6): DGGITQSPKYLFRKEGQNVTLSCEQNLNHDAMYWYRQDPGQGLRLIYYSQIVNDFQKGDIAEGYSVSREKKESFPLTVTSAQKNPTAFYLCASSIEGRGNSPLHFGNGTRLTVT.

This chain uses TRBV9 with TRBJ1-1, with D possibly TRBD1 on 6 matching bases. This CDR3 is built from 14 residues. V lost 3 bases, J lost 6 bases, and 15 bases lay in between. Germline CDR1 and CDR2: SGDLS and YYNGEE. CDR3 sequence (DNA): TGTGCCAGCAGCGCCACAGGGTCGGGGGCTGAAGCTTTCTTT. This sequence encodes CASSATGSGAEAFF.

Turning to this clone: This sample also contains other DNA sequences that code for the same CDR3. The gene calls are TRBV28 and TRBJ1-1, with a possible D match to TRBD1 (6 bases). In germline, CDR1 is MDHEN, CDR2 SYDVKM. Trimming took 6 bases from V and 3 from J, leaving 11 bases between them. The CDR3 loop spans 13 amino acids. CDR3 sequence reads: CASSPGQYTEAFF. In nucleotides, the CDR3 is TGTGCCAGCAGCCCCGGACAGTACACTGAAGCTTTCTTT.

The chain combines TRBV6-6 with TRBJ1-1; TRBD1 matches at 7 bases. With V trimmed by 6 bases and J by 2 bases, 6 bases remained unmatched. The CDR3 length is 14 residues. Germline CDR1 reads MNHNY; CDR2 reads SVGAGI (reference sequence). The CDR3 DNA reads TGTGCCAGCAGGCCGCAGGGGGTAAACACTGAAGCTTTCTTT. Amino acids: CASRPQGVNTEAFF.